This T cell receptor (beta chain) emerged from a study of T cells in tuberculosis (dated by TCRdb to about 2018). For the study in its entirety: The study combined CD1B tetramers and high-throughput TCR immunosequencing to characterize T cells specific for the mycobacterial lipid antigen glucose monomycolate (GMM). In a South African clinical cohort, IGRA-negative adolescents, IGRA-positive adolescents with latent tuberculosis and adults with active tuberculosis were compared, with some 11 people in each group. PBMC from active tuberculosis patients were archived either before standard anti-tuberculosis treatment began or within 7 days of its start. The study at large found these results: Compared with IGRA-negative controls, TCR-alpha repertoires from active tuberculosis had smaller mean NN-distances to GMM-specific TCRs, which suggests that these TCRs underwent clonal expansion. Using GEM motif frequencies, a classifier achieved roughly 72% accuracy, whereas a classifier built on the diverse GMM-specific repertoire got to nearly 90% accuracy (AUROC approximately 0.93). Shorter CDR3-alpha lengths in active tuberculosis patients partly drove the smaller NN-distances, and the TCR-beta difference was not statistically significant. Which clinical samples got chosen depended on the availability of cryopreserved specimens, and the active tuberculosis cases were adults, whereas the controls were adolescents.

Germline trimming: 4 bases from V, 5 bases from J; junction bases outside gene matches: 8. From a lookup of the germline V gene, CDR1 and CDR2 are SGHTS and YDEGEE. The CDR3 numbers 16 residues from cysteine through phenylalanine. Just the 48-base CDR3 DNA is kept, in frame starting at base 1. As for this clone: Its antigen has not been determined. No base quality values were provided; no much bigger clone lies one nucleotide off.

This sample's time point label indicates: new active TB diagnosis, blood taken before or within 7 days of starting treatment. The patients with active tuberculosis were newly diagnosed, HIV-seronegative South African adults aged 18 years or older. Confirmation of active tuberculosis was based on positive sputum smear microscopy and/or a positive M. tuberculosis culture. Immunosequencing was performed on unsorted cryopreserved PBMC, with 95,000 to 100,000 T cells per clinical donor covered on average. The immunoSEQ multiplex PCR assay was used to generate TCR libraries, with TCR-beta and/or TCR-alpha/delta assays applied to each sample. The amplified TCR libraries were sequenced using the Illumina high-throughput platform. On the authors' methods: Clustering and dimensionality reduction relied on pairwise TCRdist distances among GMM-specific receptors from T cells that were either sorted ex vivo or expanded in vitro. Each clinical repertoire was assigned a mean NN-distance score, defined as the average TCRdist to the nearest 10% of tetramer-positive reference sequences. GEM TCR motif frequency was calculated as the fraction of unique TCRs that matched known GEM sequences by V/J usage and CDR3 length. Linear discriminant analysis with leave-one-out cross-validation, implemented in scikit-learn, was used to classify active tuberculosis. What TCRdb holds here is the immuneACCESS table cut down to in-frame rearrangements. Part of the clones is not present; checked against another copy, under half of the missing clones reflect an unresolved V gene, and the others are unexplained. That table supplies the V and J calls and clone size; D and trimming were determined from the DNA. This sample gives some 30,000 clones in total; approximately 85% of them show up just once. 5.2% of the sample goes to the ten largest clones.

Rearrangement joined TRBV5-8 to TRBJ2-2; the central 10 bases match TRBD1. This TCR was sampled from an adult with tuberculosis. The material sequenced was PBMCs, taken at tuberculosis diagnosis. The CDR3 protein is CASSLHLGQGTGELFF. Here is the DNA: TGTGCCAGCAGCCTTCATTTGGGACAGGGGACCGGGGAGCTGTTTTTT.